The clone carrying this T cell receptor (beta chain) was recorded a few times. This CDR3 comprises 15 residues. CDR1 SGHTA and CDR2 FQGNSA come from the germline V gene. Trimming cost V 5 bases and J 4 bases; bases outside gene matches: 7. TCRdb re-analysed the 5' RACE reads in MiXCR, keeping a single row per CDR3 protein. The data show fewer than 450,000 distinct CDR3 sequences, with approximately 3.9% seen just once and 24% held by the top ten. The data were obtained in a study of T cells after yellow fever vaccination. This TCR came from a man between 18 and 35 years old who received the YFV17D yellow fever vaccine. The chain links TRBV7-2 to TRBJ2-7; 11 bases fit TRBD1. This material consisted of PBMCs, taken 5 days after the yellow fever booster vaccination. CDR3 sequence (DNA): TGTGCCAGCAGCCGGACAGGGGGCGGAGGTTACGAGCAGTACTTC. This sequence encodes CASSRTGGGGYEQYF.